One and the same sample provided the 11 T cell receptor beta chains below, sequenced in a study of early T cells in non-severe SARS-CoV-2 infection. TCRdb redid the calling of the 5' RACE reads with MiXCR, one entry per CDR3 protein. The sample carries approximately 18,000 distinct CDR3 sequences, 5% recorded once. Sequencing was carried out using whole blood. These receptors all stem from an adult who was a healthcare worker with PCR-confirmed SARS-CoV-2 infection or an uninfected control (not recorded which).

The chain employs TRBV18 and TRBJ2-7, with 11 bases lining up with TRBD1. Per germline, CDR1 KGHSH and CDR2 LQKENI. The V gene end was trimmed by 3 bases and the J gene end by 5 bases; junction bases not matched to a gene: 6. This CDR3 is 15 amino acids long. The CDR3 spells CASSPLGQGVHEQYF. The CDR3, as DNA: TGTGCCAGCTCACCTTTGGGACAGGGGGTCCACGAGCAGTACTTC.

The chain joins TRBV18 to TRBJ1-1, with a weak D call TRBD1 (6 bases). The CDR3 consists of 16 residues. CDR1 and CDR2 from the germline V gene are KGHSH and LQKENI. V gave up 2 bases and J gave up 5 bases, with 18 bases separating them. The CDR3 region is CASSPLKAGAITEAFF. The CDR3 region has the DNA TGTGCCAGCTCACCATTGAAGGCAGGGGCAATAACTGAAGCTTTCTTT. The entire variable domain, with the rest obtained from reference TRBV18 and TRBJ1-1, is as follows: NAGVMQNPRHLVRRRGQEARLRCSPMKGHSHVYWYRQLPEEGLKFMVYLQKENIIDESGMPKERFSAEFPKEGPSILRIQQVVRGDSAAYFCASSPLKAGAITEAFFGQGTRLTVV.

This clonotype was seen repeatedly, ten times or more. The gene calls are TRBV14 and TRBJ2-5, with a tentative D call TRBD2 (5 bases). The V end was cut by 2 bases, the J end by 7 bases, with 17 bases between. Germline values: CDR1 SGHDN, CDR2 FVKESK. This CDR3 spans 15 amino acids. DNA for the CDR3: TGTGCCAGCAGCCAATTAACAGACGTACGGGGGACCCAGTACTTC. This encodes CASSQLTDVRGTQYF.

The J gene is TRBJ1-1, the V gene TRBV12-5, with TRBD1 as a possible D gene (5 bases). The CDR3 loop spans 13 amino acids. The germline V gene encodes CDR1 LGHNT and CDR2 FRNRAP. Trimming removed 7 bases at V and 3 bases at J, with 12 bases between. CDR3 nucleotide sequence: TGTGCTAGTGCCCAGGACACTTACACTGAAGCTTTCTTT. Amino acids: CASAQDTYTEAFF.

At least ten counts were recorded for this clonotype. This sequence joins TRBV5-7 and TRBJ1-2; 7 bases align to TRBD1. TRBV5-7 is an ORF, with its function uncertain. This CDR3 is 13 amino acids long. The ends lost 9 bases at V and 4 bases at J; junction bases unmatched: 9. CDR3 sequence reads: CATGVGTAYGYTF. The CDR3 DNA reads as TGTGCCACCGGAGTAGGGACAGCCTATGGCTACACCTTC.

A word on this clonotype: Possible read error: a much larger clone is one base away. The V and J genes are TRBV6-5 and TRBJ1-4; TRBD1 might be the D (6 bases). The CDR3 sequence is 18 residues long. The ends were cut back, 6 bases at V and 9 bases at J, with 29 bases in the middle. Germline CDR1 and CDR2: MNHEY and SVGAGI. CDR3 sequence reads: CASSHSGRDTNIAKKLFF. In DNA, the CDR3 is TGTGCCAGCAGCCATAGCGGACGGGACACCAATATCGCGAAAAAACTGTTTTTT.

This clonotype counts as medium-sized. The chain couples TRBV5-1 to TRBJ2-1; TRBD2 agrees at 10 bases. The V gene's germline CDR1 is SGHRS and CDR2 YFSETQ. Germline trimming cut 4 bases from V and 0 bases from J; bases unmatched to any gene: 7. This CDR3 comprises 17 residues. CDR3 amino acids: CASSAGLAEISYNEQFF. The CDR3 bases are TGCGCCAGCAGCGCAGGACTAGCGGAAATCTCCTACAATGAGCAGTTCTTC. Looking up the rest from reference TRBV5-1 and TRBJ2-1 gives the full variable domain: KAGVTQTPRYLIKTRGQQVTLSCSPISGHRSVSWYQQTPGQGLQFLFEYFSETQRNKGNFPGRFSGRQFSNSRSEMNVSTLELGDSALYLCASSAGLAEISYNEQFFGPGTRLTVL.

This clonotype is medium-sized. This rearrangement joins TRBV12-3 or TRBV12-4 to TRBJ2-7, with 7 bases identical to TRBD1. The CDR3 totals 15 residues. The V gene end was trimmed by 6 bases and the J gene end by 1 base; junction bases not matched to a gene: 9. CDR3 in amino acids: CASRRTWDSSYEQYF. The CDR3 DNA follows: TGTGCCAGCAGGCGGACGTGGGACAGTTCCTACGAGCAGTACTTC.

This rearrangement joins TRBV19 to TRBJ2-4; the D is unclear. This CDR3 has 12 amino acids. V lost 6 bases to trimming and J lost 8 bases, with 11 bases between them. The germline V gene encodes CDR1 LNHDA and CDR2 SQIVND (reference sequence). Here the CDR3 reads CASRGLRDIQYF. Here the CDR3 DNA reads TGTGCCAGTAGAGGTCTCCGGGACATTCAGTACTTC. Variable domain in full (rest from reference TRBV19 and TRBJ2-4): DGGITQSPKYLFRKEGQNVTLSCEQNLNHDAMYWYRQDPGQGLRLIYYSQIVNDFQKGDIAEGYSVSREKKESFPLTVTSAQKNPTAFYLCASRGLRDIQYFGAGTRLSVL.

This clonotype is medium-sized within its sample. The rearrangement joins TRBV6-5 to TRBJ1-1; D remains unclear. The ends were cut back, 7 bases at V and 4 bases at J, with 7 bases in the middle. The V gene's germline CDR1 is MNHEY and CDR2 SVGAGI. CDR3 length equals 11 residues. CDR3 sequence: CASTSGTEAFF. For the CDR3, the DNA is TGTGCCAGCACGAGTGGCACTGAAGCTTTCTTT.

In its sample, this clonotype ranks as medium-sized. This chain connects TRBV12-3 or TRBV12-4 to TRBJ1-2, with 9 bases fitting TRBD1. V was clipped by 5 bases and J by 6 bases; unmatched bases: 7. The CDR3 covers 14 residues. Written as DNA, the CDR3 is TGTGCCAGCAGTCCCCGACAGGGGGGTCATGGCTACACCTTC. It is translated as CASSPRQGGHGYTF.